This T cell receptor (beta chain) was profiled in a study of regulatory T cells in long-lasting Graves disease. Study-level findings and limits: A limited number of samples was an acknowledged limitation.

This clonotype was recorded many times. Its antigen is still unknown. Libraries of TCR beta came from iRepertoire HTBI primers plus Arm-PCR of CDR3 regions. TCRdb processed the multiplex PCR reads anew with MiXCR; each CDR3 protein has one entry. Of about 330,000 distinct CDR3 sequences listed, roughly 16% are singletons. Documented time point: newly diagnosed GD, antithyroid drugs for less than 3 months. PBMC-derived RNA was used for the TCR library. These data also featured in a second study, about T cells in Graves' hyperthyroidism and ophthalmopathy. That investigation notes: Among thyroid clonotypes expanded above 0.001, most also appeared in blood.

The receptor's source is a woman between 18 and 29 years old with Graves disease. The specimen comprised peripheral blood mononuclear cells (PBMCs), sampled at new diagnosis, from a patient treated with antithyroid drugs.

Here the CDR3 reads CASRGEGGKDGYTF. The CDR3, as DNA: TGTGCCTCCAGGGGGGAAGGGGGCAAGGATGGCTACACCTTC. V and J are TRBV30 and TRBJ1-2, with 7 positions matching TRBD1. J gave up 6 bases and V 7 bases, and 14 bases lay outside the gene matches. The germline V gene encodes CDR1 GTSNPN and CDR2 SVGIG (reference sequence). The CDR3 consists of 14 residues.